Listed here is a single T cell receptor beta chain. What this receptor recognizes is not known. No quality values exist for individual bases; no much larger clone is one base distant. The collaborating institutions used their own protocols to collect whole blood in K2EDTA tubes. For TCRbeta analysis, collaborator samples were shipped as frozen whole blood, as isolated PBMCs, or as DNA extracted from either sample type. This sample stems from a study of blood T cell repertoires in COVID-19 (dated by TCRdb to the early 2020s). About the full investigation: Samples covering the acute and convalescent phases of COVID-19 were provided by collaborators in the United States, Italy and Spain. The prospective study material was composed of cDNA or gDNA derived from T cells, B-cell-depleted T cells, or PBMCs. Subjects who had been exposed to COVID-19, were actively infected with it, or had recovered from it provided the deeply sampled blood TCRbeta repertoires that made up the dataset. The repertoires were released in a freely available public database intended as a resource for research on the immune response to SARS-CoV-2. The samples were drawn from two sources: the first 160 participants of the ongoing ImmuneRACE study, and over 1,000 subjects contributed by 6 global collaborators. Nearly every sample came with metadata listing a de-identified subject ID, COVID-19 status, age in years and sex. HLA class I and class II types, where available, came from metadata supplied by the sample provider rather than from assay-based typing.

The research as a whole found: The quantity of clinical and demographic metadata differed by source and by participant and was supplied without curation.

The CDR3 contains 13 residues, cysteine and phenylalanine counted. Of all the DNA, just the CDR3 is kept, 39 bases in frame from base 1. CDR1 MNHEY and CDR2 SVGAGI are derived from the germline V gene. V drops 5 bases and J drops 3 bases, leaving 10 bases in between. TCRbeta CDR3 regions were amplified from genomic DNA using the immunoSEQ Assay, a bias-controlled multiplex PCR. The published analysis was carried out like this. Within the assay, amplification of reference gene primers was used to estimate how many nucleated cells each sample contained. To quantify the absolute abundance of each unique TCRbeta CDR3 rearrangement, sequence reads were collapsed and filtered. For each sample, productive Simpson clonality was calculated as the square root of Simpson's diversity index over productive rearrangements. TCRdb retrieved this table from immuneACCESS and kept in-frame rearrangements only. Not all clones are present; in checked studies, unresolved V genes account for under half, and no reason is known for the remainder. D and trimming come from the DNA, and the V and J calls and clone size come from that table. The sample has over 150,000 clones on record, 75% to 90% of them singletons. Clones ranked in the top ten supply less than 3% of the sample.

The sample was peripheral blood. Recombination joined TRBV6-5 with TRBJ2-5; confidence is insufficient to name the D gene. The clonotype comes from a woman between 55 and 75 years old with acute or convalescent COVID-19. The sequence in DNA is TGTGCCAGCAGTCAATGGCAGGAAGAGACCCAGTACTTC. It codes for CASSQWQEETQYF.